Sequencing of this TCR beta chain was carried out in a study of T cells in Graves' hyperthyroidism and ophthalmopathy. Amplification of TCR beta CDR3 regions used RNA as the template. A set of HTBI primers served as the primers for a first-round RT-PCR of the TCR CDR3. In TCRdb, the multiplex PCR reads were re-called with MiXCR into one record per CDR3 protein. This table has 350,000 to 400,000 distinct CDR3 sequences, 11% to 15% appearing once. Of note for this clonotype: What it recognizes is unknown.

The V gene end was trimmed by 6 bases and the J gene end by 4 bases; junction bases not matched to a gene: 4. Germline lookup yields CDR1 LNHDA and CDR2 SQIVND (reference sequence). The CDR3 extends over 14 amino acids. Study-level points and caveats: A median around 6 months before onset, the model predicted ophthalmopathy.

This TCR derives from a woman aged 55 to 70 with Graves' hyperthyroidism. The chain is built from TRBV19 and TRBJ2-1, with 9 bases fitting TRBD1. The sequenced sample was blood. DNA for the CDR3: TGTGCCAGTAGGACAGGGGGAACGTACAATGAGCAGTTCTTC. Protein product: CASRTGGTYNEQFF.